The source of this T cell receptor (beta chain) is a study of immune evolution from preneoplasia to lung adenocarcinoma. TCRdb keeps only in-frame clones here, not all; method: immunoSEQ multiplex PCR. The sample holds 1,500 to 2,000 clones, about 19% seen once. Between the mid-2010s and the late 2010s, patients underwent resection in Japan or China. The CDR3 is made up of 17 amino acids. Trimming took off 2 bases at V and 4 bases at J, with 21 bases between the two ends. Germline CDR1 MNHEY, CDR2 SMNVEV (reference sequence). The TCR comes from a person aged 50-75 years with lung adenocarcinoma. This chain uses TRBV27 with TRBJ2-7; no definite D call. The sample consisted of FFPE invasive lung adenocarcinoma tissue. The CDR3 DNA follows: TGTGCCAGCAGTTTAGCCGGTTTTAGGACCGTAACATACGAGCAGTACTTC. Protein sequence: CASSLAGFRTVTYEQYF.